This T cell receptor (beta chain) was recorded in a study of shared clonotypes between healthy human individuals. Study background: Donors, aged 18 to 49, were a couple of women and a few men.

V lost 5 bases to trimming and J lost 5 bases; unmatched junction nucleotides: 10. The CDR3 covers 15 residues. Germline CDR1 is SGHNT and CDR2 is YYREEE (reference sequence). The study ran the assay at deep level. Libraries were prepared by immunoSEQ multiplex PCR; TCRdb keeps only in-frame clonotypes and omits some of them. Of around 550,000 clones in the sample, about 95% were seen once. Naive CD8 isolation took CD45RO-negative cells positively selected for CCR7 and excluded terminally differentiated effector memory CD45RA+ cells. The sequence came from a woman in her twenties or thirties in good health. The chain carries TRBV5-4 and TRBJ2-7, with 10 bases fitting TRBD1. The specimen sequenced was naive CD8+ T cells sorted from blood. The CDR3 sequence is CASREPGQGSHEQYF. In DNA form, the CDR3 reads TGTGCCAGCAGGGAACCGGGACAGGGGTCCCACGAGCAGTACTTC.